This T cell receptor (beta chain) was recorded in a study of beta chain features in type 1 diabetes. Study-wide context: Healthy donors and patients had similar age, gender and cell yields.

CD4+ naive, central memory, regulatory and stem cell-like memory subsets were isolated by sorting on CD45RO/CCR7/CD25/CD127/CD95/CD27. Whole-study results and caveats: People with Type 1 diabetes carried modestly yet significantly shorter TCRB CDR3s in all four CD4+ subsets. cDNA-based sequencing might over-represent cells highly expressing TCR.

Germline CDR1 and CDR2: SGHNT and YYREEE (reference sequence). The CDR3 runs to 17 residues. V was shortened by 4 bases and J by 4 bases, with 23 bases between the two germline ends. Expressed TCRB transcripts were sequenced after all isolated RNA was converted to cDNA. Measured with immunoSEQ multiplex PCR; TCRdb has only the in-frame clones, and not every one. The table lists 680,000 or so clones, 15% to 18% of them singletons, with approximately 0.087% in the top ten. Details on this clone: Its matching antigen is unknown.

The TCR originated in a man between 18 and 35 years old in good health. The genes are TRBV5-4 and TRBJ1-1, with a possible D match to TRBD1 (5 bases). The specimen was naive CD4+ T cells from blood. The CDR3 is CASSLSEVAGTLTEAFF. CDR3 DNA: TGTGCCAGCAGCCTCAGTGAGGTGGCAGGGACTCTCACTGAAGCTTTCTTT.